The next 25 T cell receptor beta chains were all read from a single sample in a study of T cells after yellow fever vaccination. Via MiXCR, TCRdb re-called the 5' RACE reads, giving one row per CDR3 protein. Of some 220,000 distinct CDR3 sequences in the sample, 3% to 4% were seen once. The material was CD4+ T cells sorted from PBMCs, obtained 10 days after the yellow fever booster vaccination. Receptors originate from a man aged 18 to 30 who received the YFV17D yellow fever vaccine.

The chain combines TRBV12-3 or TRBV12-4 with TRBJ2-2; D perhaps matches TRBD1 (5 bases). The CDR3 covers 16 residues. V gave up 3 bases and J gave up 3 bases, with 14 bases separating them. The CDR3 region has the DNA TGTGCCAGCAGTTTTGGGCAGGGTAGGGACACCGGGGAGCTGTTTTTT. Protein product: CASSFGQGRDTGELFF.

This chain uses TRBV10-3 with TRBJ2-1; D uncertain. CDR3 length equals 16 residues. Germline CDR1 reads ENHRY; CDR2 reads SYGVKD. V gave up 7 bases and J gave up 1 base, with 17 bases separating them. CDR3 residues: CAITTDTVLSYNEQFF. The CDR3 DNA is TGTGCCATCACTACGGATACGGTCCTATCCTACAATGAGCAGTTCTTC.

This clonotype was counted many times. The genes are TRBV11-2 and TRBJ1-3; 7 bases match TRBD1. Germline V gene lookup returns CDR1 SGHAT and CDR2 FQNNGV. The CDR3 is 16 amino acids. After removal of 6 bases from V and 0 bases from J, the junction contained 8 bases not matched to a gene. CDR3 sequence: CASRPSGQRSGNTIYF. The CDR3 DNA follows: TGTGCCAGCAGACCCTCGGGACAGCGCTCTGGAAACACCATATATTTT.

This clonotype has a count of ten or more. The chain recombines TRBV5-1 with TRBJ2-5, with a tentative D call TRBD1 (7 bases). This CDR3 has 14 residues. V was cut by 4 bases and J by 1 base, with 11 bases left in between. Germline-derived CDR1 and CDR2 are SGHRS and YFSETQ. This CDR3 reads CASSPQGGQETQYF. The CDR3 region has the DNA TGCGCCAGCAGCCCTCAGGGGGGCCAAGAGACCCAGTACTTC.

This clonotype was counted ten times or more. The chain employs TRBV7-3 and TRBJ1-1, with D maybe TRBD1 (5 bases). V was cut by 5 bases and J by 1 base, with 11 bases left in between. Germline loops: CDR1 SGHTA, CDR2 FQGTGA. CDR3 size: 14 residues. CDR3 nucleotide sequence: TGTGCCAGCAGCGGGGGACCATCGAACACTGAAGCTTTCTTT. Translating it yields CASSGGPSNTEAFF.

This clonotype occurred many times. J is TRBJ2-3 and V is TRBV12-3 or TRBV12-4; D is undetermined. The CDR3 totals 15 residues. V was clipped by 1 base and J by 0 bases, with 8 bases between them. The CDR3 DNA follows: TGTGCCAGCAGTTTAGAGGTTCTGAGCACAGATACGCAGTATTTT. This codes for CASSLEVLSTDTQYF.

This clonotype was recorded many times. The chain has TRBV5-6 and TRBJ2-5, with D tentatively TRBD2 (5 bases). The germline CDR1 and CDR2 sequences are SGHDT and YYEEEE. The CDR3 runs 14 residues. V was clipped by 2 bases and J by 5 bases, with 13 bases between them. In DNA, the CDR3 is TGTGCCAGCAGCTTAGGAGGTACCAAGGAGACCCAGTACTTC. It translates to CASSLGGTKETQYF. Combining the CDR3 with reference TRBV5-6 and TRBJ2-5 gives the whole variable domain DAGVTQSPTHLIKTRGQQVTLRCSPKSGHDTVSWYQQALGQGPQFIFQYYEEEERQRGNFPDRFSGHQFPNYSSELNVNALLLGDSALYLCASSLGGTKETQYFGPGTRLLVL.

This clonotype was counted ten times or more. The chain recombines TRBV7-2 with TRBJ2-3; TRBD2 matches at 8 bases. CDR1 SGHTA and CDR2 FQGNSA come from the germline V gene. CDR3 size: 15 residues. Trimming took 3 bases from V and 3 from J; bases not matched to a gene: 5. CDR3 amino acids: CASSFLAGGTDTQYF. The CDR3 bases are TGTGCCAGCAGCTTCCTGGCGGGGGGAACAGATACGCAGTATTTT.

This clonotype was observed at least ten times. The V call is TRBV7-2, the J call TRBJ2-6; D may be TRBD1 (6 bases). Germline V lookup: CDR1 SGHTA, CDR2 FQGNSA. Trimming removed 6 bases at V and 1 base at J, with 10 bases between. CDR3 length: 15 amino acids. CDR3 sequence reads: CASRTDRSGANVLTF. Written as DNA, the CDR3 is TGTGCCAGCAGGACCGACAGGTCTGGGGCCAACGTCCTGACTTTC.

The CDR3 sequence: CASSPTAAVRTDTQYF. DNA for the CDR3: TGTGCCAGCAGCCCGACCGCAGCCGTGCGCACAGATACGCAGTATTTT. This chain joins TRBV5-4 and TRBJ2-3; D is ambiguous. V lost 4 bases, J lost 1 base, and 16 bases lay in between. CDR3 length equals 16 residues. Germline V gene lookup returns CDR1 SGHNT and CDR2 YYREEE (reference sequence).

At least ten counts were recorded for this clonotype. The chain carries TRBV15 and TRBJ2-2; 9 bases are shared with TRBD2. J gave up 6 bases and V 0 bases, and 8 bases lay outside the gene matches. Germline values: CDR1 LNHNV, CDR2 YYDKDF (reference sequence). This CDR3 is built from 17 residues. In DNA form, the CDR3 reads TGTGCCACCAGCAGAGATTTGGGTAGCGGGGGCGCCGGGGAGCTGTTTTTT. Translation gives CATSRDLGSGGAGELFF.

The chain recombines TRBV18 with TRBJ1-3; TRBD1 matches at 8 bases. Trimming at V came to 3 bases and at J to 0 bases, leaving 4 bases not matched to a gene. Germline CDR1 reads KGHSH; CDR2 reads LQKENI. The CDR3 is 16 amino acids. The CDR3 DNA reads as TGTGCCAGCTCACCTGTGACAGGGGACTCTGGAAACACCATATATTTT. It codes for CASSPVTGDSGNTIYF.

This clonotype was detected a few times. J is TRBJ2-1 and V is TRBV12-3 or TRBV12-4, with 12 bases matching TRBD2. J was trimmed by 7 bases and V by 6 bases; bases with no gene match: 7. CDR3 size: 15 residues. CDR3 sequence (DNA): TGTGCCAGCAGACTAGCGGGGGGACTCGTAAATGAGCAGTTCTTC. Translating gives CASRLAGGLVNEQFF.

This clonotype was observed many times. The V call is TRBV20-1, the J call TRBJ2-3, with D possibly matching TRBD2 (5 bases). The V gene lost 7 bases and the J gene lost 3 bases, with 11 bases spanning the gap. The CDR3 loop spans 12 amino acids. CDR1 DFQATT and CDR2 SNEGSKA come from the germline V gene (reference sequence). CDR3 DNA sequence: TGCAGTGGGAGGCTAGAGACAGATACGCAGTATTTT. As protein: CSGRLETDTQYF.

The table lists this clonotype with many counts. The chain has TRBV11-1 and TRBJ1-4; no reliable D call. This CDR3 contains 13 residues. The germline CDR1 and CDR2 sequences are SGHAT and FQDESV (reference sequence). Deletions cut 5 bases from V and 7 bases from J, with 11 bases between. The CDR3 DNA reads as TGTGCCAGCAGCCTTCGGCGGGGTGAAAAACTGTTTTTT. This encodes CASSLRRGEKLFF.

The CDR3 DNA is TGTGCCAGCAGCGCAGGGGGCTTTTACACAGATACGCAGTATTTT. Translation gives CASSAGGFYTDTQYF. The V call is TRBV7-9, the J call TRBJ2-3; 8 nucleotides match TRBD1. The CDR3 runs to 15 residues. The germline CDR1 and CDR2 sequences are SEHNR and FQNEAQ (reference sequence). Losses at the gene ends were 5 bases for V and 2 bases for J; bases not matched to a gene: 6. The full variable domain, its missing parts supplied by reference TRBV7-9 and TRBJ2-3, is DTGVSQNPRHKITKRGQNVTFRCDPISEHNRLYWYRQTLGQGPEFLTYFQNEAQLEKSRLLSDRFSAERPKGSFSTLEIQRTEQGDSAMYLCASSAGGFYTDTQYFGPGTRLTVL.

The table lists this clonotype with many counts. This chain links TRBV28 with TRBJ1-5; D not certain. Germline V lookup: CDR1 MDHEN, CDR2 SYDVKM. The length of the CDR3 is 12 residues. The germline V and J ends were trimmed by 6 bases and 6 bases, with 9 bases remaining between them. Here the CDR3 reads CASSSSGQPQHF. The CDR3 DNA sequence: TGTGCCAGCAGCTCCTCAGGTCAGCCCCAGCATTTT.

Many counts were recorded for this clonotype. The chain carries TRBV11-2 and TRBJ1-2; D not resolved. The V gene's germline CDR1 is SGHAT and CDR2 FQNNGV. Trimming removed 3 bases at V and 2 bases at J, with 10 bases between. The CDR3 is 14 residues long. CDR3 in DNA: TGTGCCAGCAGCTTTTCTGGACGGAACTATGGCTACACCTTC. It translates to CASSFSGRNYGYTF. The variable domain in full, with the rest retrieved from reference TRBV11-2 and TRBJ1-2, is EAGVAQSPRYKIIEKRQSVAFWCNPISGHATLYWYQQILGQGPKLLIQFQNNGVVDDSQLPKDRFSAERLKGVDSTLKIQPAKLEDSAVYLCASSFSGRNYGYTFGSGTRLTVV.

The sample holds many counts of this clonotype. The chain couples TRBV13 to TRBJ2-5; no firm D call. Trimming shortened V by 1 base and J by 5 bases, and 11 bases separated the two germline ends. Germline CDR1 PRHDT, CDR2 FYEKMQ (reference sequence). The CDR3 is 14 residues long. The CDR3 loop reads CASSLVSARETQYF. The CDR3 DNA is TGTGCCAGCAGCTTAGTCTCTGCTAGGGAGACCCAGTACTTC.

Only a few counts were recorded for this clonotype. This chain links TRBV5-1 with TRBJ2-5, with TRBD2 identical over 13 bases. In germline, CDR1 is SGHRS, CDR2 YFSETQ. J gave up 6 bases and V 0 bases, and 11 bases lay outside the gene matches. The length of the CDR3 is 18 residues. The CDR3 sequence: CASSLVLGTSGDVQTQYF. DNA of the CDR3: TGCGCCAGCAGCTTGGTTCTAGGGACTAGCGGGGATGTGCAGACCCAGTACTTC.

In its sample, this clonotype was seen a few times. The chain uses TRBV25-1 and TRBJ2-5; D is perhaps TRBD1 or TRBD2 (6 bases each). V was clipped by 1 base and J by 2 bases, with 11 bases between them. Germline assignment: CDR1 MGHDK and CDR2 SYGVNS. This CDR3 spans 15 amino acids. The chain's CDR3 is CASSEWGAAQETQYF. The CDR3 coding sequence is TGTGCCAGCAGTGAATGGGGGGCCGCTCAAGAGACCCAGTACTTC.

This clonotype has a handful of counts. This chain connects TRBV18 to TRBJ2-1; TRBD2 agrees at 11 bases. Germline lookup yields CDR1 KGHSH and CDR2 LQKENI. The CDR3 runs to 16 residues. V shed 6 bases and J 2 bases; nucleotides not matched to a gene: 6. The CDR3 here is CASSPGTSGTYNEQFF. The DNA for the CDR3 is TGTGCCAGCTCCCCGGGGACTAGCGGTACCTACAATGAGCAGTTCTTC.

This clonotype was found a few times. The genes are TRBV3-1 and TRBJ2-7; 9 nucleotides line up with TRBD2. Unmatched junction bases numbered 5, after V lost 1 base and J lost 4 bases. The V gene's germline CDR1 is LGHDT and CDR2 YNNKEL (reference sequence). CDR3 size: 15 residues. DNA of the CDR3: TGTGCCAGCAGCCAAGGGCTAGCGGGGCTATACGAGCAGTACGTC. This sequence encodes CASSQGLAGLYEQYV.

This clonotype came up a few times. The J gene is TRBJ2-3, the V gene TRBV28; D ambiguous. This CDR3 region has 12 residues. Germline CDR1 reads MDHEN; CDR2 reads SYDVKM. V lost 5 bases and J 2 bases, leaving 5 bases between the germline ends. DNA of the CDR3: TGTGCCAGCAGTCAAAACACAGATACGCAGTATTTT. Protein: CASSQNTDTQYF. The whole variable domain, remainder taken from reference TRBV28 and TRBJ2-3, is DVKVTQSSRYLVKRTGEKVFLECVQDMDHENMFWYRQDPGLGLRLIYFSYDVKMKEKGDIPEGYSVSREKKERFSLILESASTNQTSMYLCASSQNTDTQYFGPGTRLTVL.

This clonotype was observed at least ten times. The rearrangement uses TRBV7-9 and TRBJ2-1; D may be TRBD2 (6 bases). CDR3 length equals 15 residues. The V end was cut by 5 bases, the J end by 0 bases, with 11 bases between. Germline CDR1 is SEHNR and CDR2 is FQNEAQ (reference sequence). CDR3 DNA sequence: TGTGCCAGCAGCCGGGACTCTAGCTCCTACAATGAGCAGTTCTTC. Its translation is CASSRDSSSYNEQFF. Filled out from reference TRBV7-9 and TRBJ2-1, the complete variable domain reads DTGVSQNPRHKITKRGQNVTFRCDPISEHNRLYWYRQTLGQGPEFLTYFQNEAQLEKSRLLSDRFSAERPKGSFSTLEIQRTEQGDSAMYLCASSRDSSSYNEQFFGPGTRLTVL.